A selection of T cell receptor beta chains follows, all from one sample in a study of blood T cell repertoires in COVID-19. TCRdb's copy holds only in-frame clones and misses some; the assay was immunoSEQ multiplex PCR. The table includes over 250,000 clones, approximately 79% detected once. The sequenced material came from PBMCs or T cells enriched from blood (not recorded which). The source of these receptors is a man aged 25 to 45 with acute COVID-19. Each CDR3 is given with its conserved first and last residue. A D gene is named only where the DNA matches it firmly. Clone size is shown for a subset of rows, as once, few, many or a class of expanded clone.

NA 18 TRBJ2-2 TRBD2 TRBV4-2 TGTGCCAGCAGCCAAGGAAGTGTAAGCGGGAGTCGGACCGGGGAGCTGTTTTTT CASSQGSVSGSRTGELFF
NA 19 TRBJ2-1 TRBD2 TRBV27 TGTGCCAGCTCCGCCCCGGGACTAGCGGGGGAAATCTCCTACAATGAGCAGTTCTTC CASSAPGLAGEISYNEQFF
NA 15 TRBJ1-5 TRBD1 TRBV6-5 TGTGCCAGCAGCTGGACAGGGTCGTACAATCAGCCCCAGCATTTT CASSWTGSYNQPQHF
NA 13 TRBJ1-1 TRBD1 TRBV12-3/TRBV12-4 TGTGCCAGCAGTCCCAGGGGGCAGGCTGAAGCTTTCTTT CASSPRGQAEAFF
NA 14 TRBJ2-3 TRBD1 TRBV14 TGTGCCAGCAGCCACGGACAGGTCACAGATACGCAGTATTTT CASSHGQVTDTQYF
NA 14 TRBJ2-3 NA TRBV5-5 TGTGCCAGCAGCTTGTGGGAGGTATCAGATACGCAGTATTTT CASSLWEVSDTQYF
NA 15 TRBJ1-1 NA TRBV21-1 TGTGCCAGCAGCAAACCGGGACAGGGCGACACTGAAGCTTTCTTT CASSKPGQGDTEAFF
NA 15 TRBJ1-4 NA TRBV19 TGTGCCAGTACCCCAGTCCCGCAGAGGGATGAAAAACTGTTTTTT CASTPVPQRDEKLFF
many 15 TRBJ2-1 NA TRBV6-5 TGTGCCACCCTCGGTGACTCCCGCTCCTACAATGAGCAGTTCTTC CATLGDSRSYNEQFF
NA 15 TRBJ2-1 NA TRBV3-1/TRBV3-2 TGTGCCAGCAGCCAAACGGGCGGGCTGGACAATGAGCAGTTCTTC CASSQTGGLDNEQFF
once 16 TRBJ1-1 TRBD1 TRBV5-6 TGTGCCAGCAGCGACCTTGGGGGACAGGGAGCCACTGAAGCTTTCTTT CASSDLGGQGATEAFF
NA 13 TRBJ2-3 NA TRBV4-3 TGCGCCAGCAGCCAAGAAGGCGGTAATACGCAGTATTTT CASSQEGGNTQYF
NA 14 TRBJ1-1 TRBD1 TRBV6-6 TGTGCCAGCAGTGGACAGGGAGGGGCCACTGAAGCTTTCTTT CASSGQGGATEAFF
NA 13 TRBJ1-2 NA TRBV9 TGTGCCAGCAGCGTACGGGGGAATCGGGGCTACACCTTC CASSVRGNRGYTF
NA 14 TRBJ1-2 NA TRBV28 TGTGCCAGCACCATTCCGGGACACCCAAATGGCTACACCTTC CASTIPGHPNGYTF
NA 18 TRBJ2-3 TRBD2 TRBV28 TGTGCCAGCAGTGGCGGGACTAGCGGGAGGGGGGTAGCAGATACGCAGTATTTT CASSGGTSGRGVADTQYF
NA 14 TRBJ1-2 NA TRBV5-1 TGCGCCAGCAGCTTGGACAGTGCTAACTATGGCTACACCTTC CASSLDSANYGYTF
NA 14 TRBJ2-1 TRBD2 TRBV11-1 TGTGCCAGCAGCTTATGGGAGGGCACCCTTGAGCAGTTCTTC CASSLWEGTLEQFF
once 14 TRBJ2-3 NA TRBV7-3 TGTGCCAGCAGCTTAGGAGGACGCACAGATACGCAGTATTTT CASSLGGRTDTQYF
NA 13 TRBJ2-2 NA TRBV28 TGTGCCAGCAGCGAGACGAACACCGGGGAGCTGTTTTTT CASSETNTGELFF
NA 15 TRBJ1-6 NA TRBV7-2 TGTGCCAGCACCCAAGGGGGACGTTATAATTCACCCCTCCACTTT CASTQGGRYNSPLHF
NA 15 TRBJ2-1 TRBD2 TRBV7-8 TGTGCCAGCAGCTTCCAAAGAGCGGGGGGAAATGAGCAGTTCTTC CASSFQRAGGNEQFF
NA 14 TRBJ2-2 TRBD1 TRBV19 TGTGCCAGTAGGTTGACAGGGGGCTCCGGGGAGCTGTTTTTT CASRLTGGSGELFF
NA 18 TRBJ1-6 TRBD1 TRBV28 TGTGCCAGCAGTTTATTAGGACAGGCTCTCGGGCGCTTAACACCCCTCCACTTT CASSLLGQALGRLTPLHF
NA 15 TRBJ1-4 NA TRBV18 TGTGCCAGCTCACCGAGGGGAGGGATCAAGGAAAAACTGTTTTTT CASSPRGGIKEKLFF
once 14 TRBJ1-1 NA TRBV27 TGTGCCAGCAACTTCAGGGGAAGTGGCACTGAAGCTTTCTTT CASNFRGSGTEAFF
once 15 TRBJ1-4 TRBD1 TRBV28 TGTGCCAGCAGTCTCCAGGGACAGCATAATGAAAAACTGTTTTTT CASSLQGQHNEKLFF
NA 16 TRBJ1-4 NA TRBV7-2 TGTGCCAGCAGCTTAGATAGCGGGGGAATTAATGAAAAACTGTTTTTT CASSLDSGGINEKLFF
NA 14 TRBJ2-2 NA TRBV9 TGTGCCAGCAGCGTAGAGAGAAACACCGGGGAGCTGTTTTTT CASSVERNTGELFF
NA 15 TRBJ1-1 TRBD1 TRBV4-2 TGTGCCAGCAGCCCCGGACAGGGTAGGGGTGGTGAAGCTTTCTTT CASSPGQGRGGEAFF
NA 14 TRBJ2-4 TRBD1 TRBV7-8 TGTGCCAGCGGTCCGACAGGGGGCCTGAACATTCAGTACTTC CASGPTGGLNIQYF
once 16 TRBJ1-3 NA TRBV9 TGTGCCAGCAGCGTCGACAGAGCTCTCTCTGGAAACACCATATATTTT CASSVDRALSGNTIYF
once 15 TRBJ1-2 NA TRBV9 TGTGCCAGCAGCCCCGGGAGAGGCCCCAACTATGGCTACACCTTC CASSPGRGPNYGYTF
NA 15 TRBJ1-5 TRBD1 TRBV2 TGTGCCAGCAGTGAAAGGCAGGGGGACAATCAGCCCCAGCATTTT CASSERQGDNQPQHF
NA 18 TRBJ1-4 TRBD1 TRBV28 TGTGCCAGCAGGCCACTAGTCAGGGGGACAGGGGGAAGGGAAAAACTGTTTTTT CASRPLVRGTGGREKLFF
NA 14 TRBJ2-2 TRBD1 TRBV6-6 TGTGCCAGCAGTTATCGGACAGGGCCCGGGGAGCTGTTTTTT CASSYRTGPGELFF
NA 17 TRBJ2-3 TRBD2 TRBV28 TGTGCCAGCAGTCTAGTCGGACTAGCGGGTAGCACAGATACGCAGTATTTT CASSLVGLAGSTDTQYF
once 15 TRBJ2-6 NA TRBV11-2 TGTGCCAGCATCAACCTAATTCGGGGGGCCAACGTCCTGACTTTC CASINLIRGANVLTF
NA 20 TRBJ1-5 TRBD1 TRBV7-6 TGTGCCAGCAGCTTAGATGTTCGTGGACAGGGAGGTAGCGTCGGTCAGCCCCAGCATTTT CASSLDVRGQGGSVGQPQHF
NA 16 TRBJ2-3 TRBD2 TRBV5-6 TGTGCCAGCAGCTTGGTAGGACTAGCGAGCACAGATACGCAGTATTTT CASSLVGLASTDTQYF
few 14 TRBJ2-2 NA TRBV18 TGTGCCAGCTCACAAGGGGGGAACACCGGGGAGCTGTTTTTT CASSQGGNTGELFF
NA 15 TRBJ1-5 NA TRBV24-1 TGTGCCACCAGTGAGTCCGGGAGGGCATCTCAGCCCCAGCATTTT CATSESGRASQPQHF
NA 13 TRBJ2-3 TRBD2 TRBV29-1 TGCAGCTTTAGCGGGAGAGTTATAGATACGCAGTATTTT CSFSGRVIDTQYF
NA 13 TRBJ2-3 NA TRBV4-3 TGCGCCAGCAGCCAAGCAGGGGGGAGTACGCAGTATTTT CASSQAGGSTQYF
few 14 TRBJ2-6 NA TRBV5-4 TGTGCCAGCAGCTCTGGAGGTGGGGCCAACGTCCTGACTTTC CASSSGGGANVLTF
NA 14 TRBJ2-3 NA TRBV11-2 TGTGCCAGCAGCTTGATAGTAAGCACAGATACGCAGTATTTT CASSLIVSTDTQYF
NA 18 TRBJ2-2 TRBD2 TRBV5-1 TGCGCCAGCAGCCCGGGACTAGCGGGGGCCTTCAACACCGGGGAGCTGTTTTTT CASSPGLAGAFNTGELFF
NA 14 TRBJ1-2 TRBD1 TRBV19 TGTGCCAGTAGTATACGGCGGACAGGGGAGGGTAACACCTTC CASSIRRTGEGNTF
NA 14 TRBJ1-2 NA TRBV24-1 TGTGCCACCAGTGATGCCTCGACAGTCTATGGCTACACCTTC CATSDASTVYGYTF
NA 18 TRBJ1-6 TRBD1 TRBV27 TGTGCCAGCAAGATAGGAGGGGGCGCATTTGGGAGCAGTTCACCCCTCCACTTT CASKIGGGAFGSSSPLHF
NA 16 TRBJ2-3 TRBD1 TRBV9 TGTGCCAGCAGCGGGACAGGGACTTTCAGCACAGATACGCAGTATTTT CASSGTGTFSTDTQYF
NA 14 TRBJ1-1 TRBD1 TRBV5-1 TGCGCCAGCAGCATAGGGACAGCGAACACTGAAGCTTTCTTT CASSIGTANTEAFF